The entry that follows covers one T cell receptor beta chain sequence. What it binds is unknown. Measured with immunoSEQ multiplex PCR; TCRdb has only the in-frame clones, and not every one. The table shows around 97,000 clones, with around 91% occurring only once. The CDR3 consists of 15 residues. With 6 bases removed from V and 2 bases from J, the gap between germline ends came to 15 bases. From germline, CDR1 is SGHNT and CDR2 YYREEE (reference sequence). The sample is drawn from a study of T cell responses to AZD1222 COVID-19 vaccine. Whole-study findings and limits: Vaccine-associated CD4 TCRs spanned spike, dominant at 160-218 and 743-854. The peak T cell response came first, and repertoires were sampled only after it.

Sequences were derived from peripheral blood, sampled on day 0 of AZD1222 vaccination. V gene TRBV5-4 combines with J gene TRBJ2-1; D is perhaps TRBD2 (7 bases). The clonotype originates from an adult in good health. In nucleotides, the CDR3 is TGTGCCAGCACCAGGGAGGGGGGCGCCTACAATGAGCAGTTCTTC. Protein product: CASTREGGAYNEQFF.